The 28 T cell receptor beta chains presented below share a single source sample, sequenced in a study of T cell responses to AZD1222 COVID-19 vaccine. Here immunoSEQ multiplex PCR was the method, and the copy in TCRdb shows in-frame clones only, minus some. The profile shows 120,000 to 150,000 clones, roughly nine tenths of them singletons. The sequencing here drew on peripheral blood, taken on day 0 of AZD1222 vaccination. Every receptor here comes from an adult in good health.

The V and J genes are TRBV7-3 and TRBJ1-1; a weak D match, TRBD1 (6 bases). This CDR3 has 13 residues. Trimming removed 6 bases at V and 2 bases at J, with 10 bases between. CDR1 and CDR2 from the germline V gene are SGHTA and FQGTGA. CDR3 in amino acids: CASRQGTNTEAFF. The CDR3 DNA sequence: TGTGCCAGCAGACAGGGAACCAACACTGAAGCTTTCTTT. Variable domain in full (rest from reference TRBV7-3 and TRBJ1-1): GAGVSQTPSNKVTEKGKYVELRCDPISGHTALYWYRQSLGQGPEFLIYFQGTGAADDSGLPNDRFFAVRPEGSVSTLKIQRTERGDSAVYLCASRQGTNTEAFFGQGTRLTVV.

This chain joins TRBV7-2 and TRBJ2-7, with 15 bases fitting TRBD2. V gave up 5 bases and J gave up 1 base; unmatched junction bases: 9. Germline CDR1 is SGHTA and CDR2 is FQGNSA. The CDR3 has 18 residues. This CDR3 is CASSLQGLAGGSSYEQYF. The DNA for the CDR3 is TGTGCCAGCAGCCTTCAGGGACTAGCGGGAGGCTCATCCTACGAGCAGTACTTC.

V is TRBV4-3 and J is TRBJ2-1; no reliable D call. The CDR3 spans 16 residues. Germline V gene data show CDR1 as LGHNA and CDR2 as YSLEER. V was clipped by 4 bases and J by 0 bases, with 13 bases between them. CDR3 in amino acids: CASSLRLRSSYNEQFF. The CDR3 DNA reads as TGCGCCAGCAGCCTACGTCTTCGAAGCTCCTACAATGAGCAGTTCTTC.

This clone has only a few counts. The gene calls are TRBV7-9 and TRBJ2-7, with D hard to call. V gave up 1 base and J gave up 1 base, with 5 bases separating them. The length of the CDR3 is 13 residues. Germline V gene sequence: CDR1 SEHNR, CDR2 FQNEAQ (reference sequence). The CDR3 region is CASSLVASYEQYF. CDR3 nucleotide sequence: TGTGCCAGCAGCTTAGTTGCATCCTACGAGCAGTACTTC.

V gene TRBV4-2 combines with J gene TRBJ2-3, with 14 bases that match TRBD2. This CDR3 has 18 residues. V lost 4 bases to trimming and J lost 4 bases; unmatched junction nucleotides: 10. Germline loops: CDR1 LGHNA, CDR2 YNFKEQ. CDR3 residues: CASSLRLAGGPVPDTQYF. The DNA for the CDR3 is TGTGCCAGCAGCCTCAGACTAGCGGGAGGGCCGGTGCCAGATACGCAGTATTTT.

The genes are TRBV14 and TRBJ1-3; tentatively, D is TRBD1 (5 bases). The CDR3 has 16 amino acids. Trimming removed 8 bases at V and 1 base at J, with 18 bases between. The V gene's germline CDR1 is SGHDN and CDR2 FVKESK. The CDR3 region has the DNA TGTGCCAGCGCACCCGTGGGGACTGGGTCTGGAAACACCATATATTTT. It specifies CASAPVGTGSGNTIYF.

V usage is TRBV28 and J usage is TRBJ1-2, with D tentatively TRBD1 (6 bases). Trimming left V 7 bases short and J 3 bases short, with 15 bases between. There are 14 residues in the CDR3. Per germline, CDR1 MDHEN and CDR2 SYDVKM. Written as DNA, the CDR3 is TGTGCCAGCATGATGCAGGGGAGAGACTATGGCTACACCTTC. It codes for CASMMQGRDYGYTF.

This sequence joins TRBV28 and TRBJ1-1; a possible D gene is TRBD1 (6 bases). Deletions cut 6 bases from V and 2 bases from J, with 10 bases between. Germline V gene lookup returns CDR1 MDHEN and CDR2 SYDVKM. This CDR3 comprises 13 residues. The CDR3 spells CASRLDSNTEAFF. CDR3 nucleotides: TGTGCCAGCAGGCTGGACAGCAACACTGAAGCTTTCTTT.

The chain uses TRBV4-1 and TRBJ1-4; TRBD1 agrees at 10 bases. J was trimmed by 6 bases and V by 2 bases; bases with no gene match: 6. The CDR3 is 16 residues long. CDR1 is MGHRA, CDR2 YSYEKL, per germline. The CDR3 region has the DNA TGCGCCAGCAGCCAAAGAGGTGGGACAGGGGATGAAAAACTGTTTTTT. Its translation: CASSQRGGTGDEKLFF.

The chain carries TRBV3-1 (or the pseudogene TRBV3-2) and TRBJ2-7, with D hard to call. V was pared by 2 bases and J by 1 base, with 6 bases between. This CDR3 has 13 residues. CDR1 and CDR2 (germline): LGHDT, YNNKEL (reference sequence). CDR3 bases: TGTGCCAGCAGCCAACTCGTTTCCTACGAGCAGTACTTC. It translates to CASSQLVSYEQYF.

The gene calls are TRBV5-6 and TRBJ2-7; 7 nucleotides match TRBD2. CDR1 and CDR2 (germline): SGHDT, YYEEEE. The CDR3 is 15 amino acids. With V trimmed by 2 bases and J by 5 bases, 10 bases remained unmatched. The CDR3, as DNA: TGTGCCAGCAGCTTTGGCGGGAGCGGAGGGGACGAGCAGTACTTC. Translating gives CASSFGGSGGDEQYF.

This chain uses TRBV25-1 with TRBJ1-3; D ambiguous. CDR1 MGHDK and CDR2 SYGVNS come from the germline V gene. CDR3 size: 10 residues. V lost 7 bases and J 4 bases, leaving 2 bases between the germline ends. The CDR3 here is CASIGNTIYF. The CDR3 region has the DNA TGTGCCAGCATCGGAAACACCATATATTTT. Variable domain in full (rest from reference TRBV25-1 and TRBJ1-3): EADIYQTPRYLVIGTGKKITLECSQTMGHDKMYWYQQDPGMELHLIHYSYGVNSTEKGDLSSESTVSRIRTEHFPLTLESARPSHTSQYLCASIGNTIYFGEGSWLTVV.

The chain recombines TRBV6-5 with TRBJ1-6; D gene ambiguous. The V end was cut by 9 bases, the J end by 4 bases, with 10 bases between. The CDR3 is 13 residues long. The germline V gene encodes CDR1 MNHEY and CDR2 SVGAGI. The CDR3 reads CASYEAYNSPLHF. CDR3 DNA sequence: TGTGCCAGTTATGAGGCTTATAATTCACCCCTCCACTTT.

This chain joins TRBV7-3 and TRBJ2-4; 10 bases align to TRBD1. Trimming at V came to 5 bases and at J to 0 bases, leaving 7 bases not matched to a gene. Germline lookup yields CDR1 SGHTA and CDR2 FQGTGA. This CDR3 region has 17 residues. In DNA form, the CDR3 reads TGTGCCAGCAGCGATAGGGGGACAGGGGAAGCCAAAAACATTCAGTACTTC. This translates into CASSDRGTGEAKNIQYF.

V is TRBV7-2 and J is TRBJ1-3; TRBD1 might be the D (6 bases). V lost 1 base to trimming and J lost 1 base, with 8 bases between them. Germline assignment: CDR1 SGHTA and CDR2 FQGNSA. The CDR3 is 15 residues long. The CDR3 here is CASSLVGGSGNTIYF. CDR3 in DNA: TGTGCCAGCAGCTTAGTAGGGGGATCTGGAAACACCATATATTTT. The variable domain in full, completed from reference TRBV7-2 and TRBJ1-3, reads GAGVSQSPSNKVTEKGKDVELRCDPISGHTALYWYRQSLGQGLEFLIYFQGNSAPDKSGLPSDRFSAERTGGSVSTLTIQRTQQEDSAVYLCASSLVGGSGNTIYFGEGSWLTVV.

This clone has a single count. The genes are TRBV6-4 and TRBJ2-2, with 10 bases identical to TRBD1. The V and J ends lost 5 bases and 3 bases, in that order; junction bases with no gene match: 3. In germline, CDR1 is MRHNA, CDR2 SNTAGT. The CDR3 runs 15 residues. The CDR3 loop reads CASSRTGGDTGELFF. The DNA for the CDR3 is TGTGCCAGCAGTCGGACAGGGGGGGACACCGGGGAGCTGTTTTTT.

The V call is TRBV28, the J call TRBJ2-1, with D perhaps matching TRBD1 (7 bases). The CDR3 length is 15 residues. V was clipped by 3 bases and J by 5 bases, with 14 bases between them. Germline values: CDR1 MDHEN, CDR2 SYDVKM. The CDR3 sequence: CASSFLQGGHNEQFF. In nucleotides, the CDR3 is TGTGCCAGCAGTTTTTTGCAGGGGGGCCACAATGAGCAGTTCTTC. Based on the CDR3 plus reference TRBV28 and TRBJ2-1, the full variable domain is DVKVTQSSRYLVKRTGEKVFLECVQDMDHENMFWYRQDPGLGLRLIYFSYDVKMKEKGDIPEGYSVSREKKERFSLILESASTNQTSMYLCASSFLQGGHNEQFFGPGTRLTVL.

The gene calls are TRBV27 and TRBJ2-3, with no clear D. The germline gives CDR1 MNHEY, CDR2 SMNVEV (reference sequence). This CDR3 has 13 residues. V lost 4 bases and J lost 7, with 12 bases in between. The CDR3 loop is CASSSVWGNTQYF. Here the CDR3 DNA reads TGTGCCAGCAGTTCCGTTTGGGGAAATACGCAGTATTTT.

The CDR3 coding sequence is TGTGCCAGCAGTTCCCCGACAGGGAAAAGAGGTGGCTACACCTTC. This encodes CASSSPTGKRGGYTF. The V and J genes are TRBV6-5 and TRBJ1-2; 7 bases are a match to TRBD1. Germline V lookup: CDR1 MNHEY, CDR2 SVGAGI. Trimming took 4 bases from V and 7 from J; bases not matched to a gene: 12. There are 15 residues in the CDR3.

The CDR3 here is CASLQWTGSYGYTF. The CDR3 nucleotides are TGTGCCAGCTTACAATGGACAGGGAGCTATGGCTACACCTTC. V and J are TRBV19 and TRBJ1-2; 8 nucleotides match TRBD1. CDR3 size: 14 residues. The J segment lost 4 bases and the V segment lost 9 bases, leaving 10 bases of the junction unmatched. Germline V lookup: CDR1 LNHDA, CDR2 SQIVND (reference sequence).

CDR3 nucleotides: TGTGCCAGCAGTCGAGACTCTACGAACACCGGGGAGCTGTTTTTT. This translates into CASSRDSTNTGELFF. This sequence joins TRBV11-1 and TRBJ2-2; D not resolved. Trimming left V 6 bases short and J 0 bases short, with 11 bases between. CDR1 is SGHAT and CDR2 is FQDESV in the germline V gene (reference sequence). The length of the CDR3 is 15 residues.

This chain uses TRBV4-3 with TRBJ1-2; no clear D gene. The CDR3 has 14 residues. Trimming removed 1 base from V and 8 bases from J, with 14 bases in between. Germline values: CDR1 LGHNA, CDR2 YSLEER. DNA for the CDR3: TGCGCCAGCAGCCAAGGAGGGCGACCCCAGGGCTACACCTTC. Translated: CASSQGGRPQGYTF.

The J gene is TRBJ1-2, the V gene TRBV7-2, with D unresolved. CDR1 SGHTA and CDR2 FQGNSA come from the germline V gene. CDR3 size: 15 residues. V was clipped by 0 bases and J by 3 bases, with 11 bases between them. The CDR3 nucleotides are TGTGCCAGCAGCTTAGCGCTCGGTAGGGACTATGGCTACACCTTC. It is translated as CASSLALGRDYGYTF.

V gene TRBV19 combines with J gene TRBJ2-7; TRBD2 might be the D (5 bases). The CDR3 loop spans 12 amino acids. V lost 8 bases and J lost 3, with 11 bases in between. Germline V gene data show CDR1 as LNHDA and CDR2 as SQIVND (reference sequence). The CDR3 DNA reads TGTGCCAGTGCGTCGGGGAGCTACGAGCAGTACTTC. Translation gives CASASGSYEQYF.

The V gene is TRBV24-1, the J gene TRBJ1-2, with a weak D call TRBD1 (6 bases). CDR1 is KGHDR, CDR2 SFDVKD, per germline. This CDR3 region has 13 residues. V was pared by 3 bases and J by 5 bases, with 9 bases between. CDR3 sequence: CATSDPGVYGYTF. CDR3 coding DNA: TGTGCCACCAGTGATCCAGGGGTATATGGCTACACCTTC.

The rearrangement joins TRBV5-1 to TRBJ2-1, with 8 bases identical to TRBD2. Germline CDR1 is SGHRS and CDR2 is YFSETQ. The ends lost 2 bases at V and 2 bases at J; junction bases unmatched: 3. There are 15 residues in the CDR3. The CDR3 here is CASSFVAGTYNEQFF. CDR3 nucleotides: TGCGCCAGCAGCTTCGTAGCGGGAACCTACAATGAGCAGTTCTTC.

The chain joins TRBV6-5 to TRBJ1-2; D not certain. This CDR3 is 14 amino acids long. CDR1 and CDR2 (germline): MNHEY, SVGAGI. Trimming shortened V by 2 bases and J by 4 bases, and 11 bases separated the two germline ends. The CDR3 loop is CASSYGISVYGYTF. DNA of the CDR3: TGTGCCAGCAGTTACGGGATATCGGTCTATGGCTACACCTTC.

This clone has more than one count but fewer than ten. The chain carries TRBV30 and TRBJ1-5; weak D call: TRBD1 (6 bases). CDR1 is GTSNPN and CDR2 is SVGIG in the germline V gene (reference sequence). The CDR3 is made up of 14 amino acids. Trimming removed 2 bases at V and 4 bases at J, with 12 bases between. This chain's CDR3 is CAWSPTGLNQPQHF. In DNA, the CDR3 is TGTGCCTGGAGTCCCACAGGGCTAAATCAGCCCCAGCATTTT.